This T cell receptor (beta chain) was documented in a study of blood T cell repertoires in COVID-19. For the study at large: Samples of COVID-19 (acute and convalescent) were obtained from the United States, Italy and Spain. T cells, B-cell-depleted T cells, or PBMCs provided the cDNA or gDNA that served as material.

Germline values: CDR1 MNHNS, CDR2 SASEGT. Trimming at V came to 2 bases and at J to 4 bases, leaving 5 bases not matched to a gene. The CDR3 length is 14 residues. Authors' data handling: By means of reference gene primer amplification, nucleated cell counts were estimated. The table came from immunoSEQ multiplex PCR; TCRdb's copy has only in-frame clones and leaves some out. D and trimming come from the DNA, and the V and J calls and clone size come from that table. The sample shows 30,000 to 35,000 clones, more than 75% of them seen only once. The specimen was peripheral blood. The chain has TRBV6-1 and TRBJ2-7; 7 bases are shared with TRBD2. This sequence originates from a man aged 80 or over with acute or convalescent COVID-19. CDR3 DNA sequence: TGTGCCAGCAGTGAACGGGCGGGAGCGTACGAGCAGTACTTC. It specifies CASSERAGAYEQYF.